A single sample gave rise to the 2 T cell receptor beta chains below, sequenced in a study of T cell responses to AZD1222 COVID-19 vaccine. Sequenced by immunoSEQ multiplex PCR; TCRdb stores in-frame clones only, minus some. This repertoire shows more than 80,000 clones, roughly nine tenths found once; its top ten account for 3.1%. The specimen was peripheral blood, collected 28 days after the second AZD1222 dose. The receptors stem from an adult who received the AZD1222 COVID-19 vaccine.

V usage is TRBV25-1 and J usage is TRBJ2-7; 7 positions match TRBD2. This CDR3 has 14 residues. The V gene's germline CDR1 is MGHDK and CDR2 SYGVNS. Losses at the gene ends were 1 base for V and 4 bases for J; bases not matched to a gene: 4. This chain's CDR3 is CASSESLAGYEQYF. CDR3 coding DNA: TGTGCCAGCAGTGAATCATTAGCGGGTTACGAGCAGTACTTC.

The genes are TRBV9 and TRBJ1-6, with TRBD1 as a possible D gene (5 bases). The CDR3 covers 14 residues. V lost 7 bases and J 7 bases, leaving 15 bases between the germline ends. The germline gives CDR1 SGDLS, CDR2 YYNGEE. Here the CDR3 reads CASQTGPGNSPLHF. CDR3 DNA sequence: TGTGCCAGCCAGACGGGACCGGGGAATTCACCCCTCCACTTT. Filled out from reference TRBV9 and TRBJ1-6, the complete variable domain reads DSGVTQTPKHLITATGQRVTLRCSPRSGDLSVYWYQQSLDQGLQFLIQYYNGEERAKGNILERFSAQQFPDLHSELNLSSLELGDSALYFCASQTGPGNSPLHFGNGTRLTVT.